These 5 T cell receptor beta chains were sequenced from one sample in a study of shared clonotypes between healthy human individuals. Selected positively for CCR7 and CD45RO-negative, naive CD8 cells excluded terminally differentiated effector memory CD45RA+ cells. Data came from immunoSEQ multiplex PCR; TCRdb stores just in-frame clones and leaves some out. The sample records roughly 890,000 clones, 85% to 95% being singletons. The specimen was naive CD8+ T cells sorted from blood. The receptors come from a man aged 30-40 years in good health.

The V call is TRBV5-4, the J call TRBJ2-1; TRBD1 or TRBD2 may be the D gene (5 bases each). CDR1 is SGHNT, CDR2 YYREEE, per germline (reference sequence). This CDR3 comprises 15 residues. V lost 4 bases to trimming and J lost 0 bases, with 11 bases between them. The CDR3 sequence is CASSPGHSSYNEQFF. CDR3 in DNA: TGTGCCAGCAGCCCGGGGCACAGCTCCTACAATGAGCAGTTCTTC.

This rearrangement joins TRBV15 to TRBJ2-7, with 7 bases matching TRBD2. The CDR3 has 14 amino acids. J gave up 7 bases and V 1 base, and 7 bases lay outside the gene matches. Germline CDR1 reads LNHNV; CDR2 reads YYDKDF (reference sequence). The DNA for the CDR3 is TGTGCCACCAGCAGAGTGGCGGGGGTCTTGGAGCAGTACTTC. Amino acid sequence: CATSRVAGVLEQYF.

The chain couples TRBV4-3 to TRBJ1-5; D is unclear. V lost 0 bases, J lost 7 bases, and 10 bases lay in between. This CDR3 is built from 14 residues. Germline V lookup: CDR1 LGHNA, CDR2 YSLEER. The CDR3 protein is CASSQEAGLQPQHF. The CDR3 region has the DNA TGCGCCAGCAGCCAAGAGGCGGGTCTGCAGCCCCAGCATTTT.

The genes are TRBV28 and TRBJ1-5, with D perhaps matching TRBD1 (5 bases). The germline V gene encodes CDR1 MDHEN and CDR2 SYDVKM. Trimming removed 3 bases at V and 5 bases at J, with 17 bases between. CDR3 length: 16 amino acids. In DNA form, the CDR3 reads TGTGCCAGCAGTTTTCAGGTGGGGCAGGGTTATCAGCCCCAGCATTTT. The encoded protein is CASSFQVGQGYQPQHF.

This sequence joins TRBV27 and TRBJ2-5, with D perhaps TRBD2 (6 bases). This CDR3 region has 15 residues. V was shortened by 2 bases and J by 4 bases, with 14 bases between the two germline ends. Germline assignment: CDR1 MNHEY and CDR2 SMNVEV (reference sequence). In DNA form, the CDR3 reads TGTGCCAGCAGTTTAGTCGGAGGGCGGGGAGAGACCCAGTACTTC. The encoded protein is CASSLVGGRGETQYF.